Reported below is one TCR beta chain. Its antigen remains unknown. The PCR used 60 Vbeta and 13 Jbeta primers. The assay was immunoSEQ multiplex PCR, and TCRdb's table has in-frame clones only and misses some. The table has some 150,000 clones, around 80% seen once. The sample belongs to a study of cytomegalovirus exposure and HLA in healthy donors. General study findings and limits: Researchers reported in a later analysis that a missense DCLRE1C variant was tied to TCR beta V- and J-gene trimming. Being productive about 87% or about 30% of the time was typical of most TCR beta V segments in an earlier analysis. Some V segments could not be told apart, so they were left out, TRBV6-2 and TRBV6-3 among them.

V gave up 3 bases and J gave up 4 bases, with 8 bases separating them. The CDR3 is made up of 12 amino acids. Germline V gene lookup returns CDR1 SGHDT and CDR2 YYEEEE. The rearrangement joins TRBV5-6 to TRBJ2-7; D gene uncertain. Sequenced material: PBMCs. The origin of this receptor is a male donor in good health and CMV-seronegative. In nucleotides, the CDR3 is TGTGCCAGCAGCTCACAGAGTTACGAGCAGTACTTC. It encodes CASSSQSYEQYF. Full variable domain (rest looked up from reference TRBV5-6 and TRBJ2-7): DAGVTQSPTHLIKTRGQQVTLRCSPKSGHDTVSWYQQALGQGPQFIFQYYEEEERQRGNFPDRFSGHQFPNYSSELNVNALLLGDSALYLCASSSQSYEQYFGPGTRLTVT.